These T cell receptor beta chains were read from a single sample in a study of identical twins. TCRdb itself ran the 5' RACE reads through MiXCR, one entry per CDR3 protein. The sample includes around 530,000 distinct CDR3 sequences, roughly 15% of them seen just once. These data were also reused for a study on yellow fever vaccine responses in identical twins.

Sequenced input: CD4+ T cells sorted from blood. Receptors originate from a woman between 18 and 30 years old in good health. CDR3s include the opening cysteine and the closing phenylalanine or tryptophan. Fields, in order: clone size, V gene, J gene, D gene, CDR3 protein, CDR3 DNA. A D gene is named only where the DNA matches it firmly. Clone size appears in some rows only: once, few, many, or a class for an expanded clone.

-	TRBV20-1	TRBJ1-1	-	CSASPPQNTEAFF	TGCAGTGCTAGCCCCCCGCAGAACACTGAAGCTTTCTTT
-	TRBV29-1	TRBJ2-1	-	CSVTPGGRRGVDNAQFF	TGCAGCGTAACCCCCGGGGGGCGGAGGGGGGTGGACAATGCGCAGTTCTTC
-	TRBV12-3/TRBV12-4	TRBJ2-1	TRBD1	CASSRDRGRYNEQFF	TGTGCCAGCAGCCGTGACAGGGGCCGCTACAATGAGCAGTTCTTC
few	TRBV7-9	TRBJ1-2	-	CASSLADRPSYGYTF	TGTGCCAGCAGCTTAGCGGACCGCCCCTCCTATGGCTACACCTTC
many	TRBV5-1	TRBJ2-1	-	CASSLARYSYNEQFF	TGCGCCAGCAGCTTGGCCAGGTACTCCTACAATGAGCAGTTCTTC
-	TRBV27	TRBJ2-5	-	CASQPGLKTQETQYF	TGTGCCAGCCAGCCAGGTTTGAAGACACAAGAGACCCAGTACTTC
few	TRBV2	TRBJ2-2	TRBD2	CASRGGTGGNTGELFF	TGTGCCAGCAGGGGAGGTACGGGAGGGAACACCGGGGAGCTGTTTTTT
few	TRBV12-3/TRBV12-4	TRBJ1-2	TRBD1	CASSLHTGAGGYTF	TGTGCCAGCAGTTTACACACAGGGGCGGGTGGCTACACCTTC
-	TRBV15	TRBJ2-1	-	CATSDVGGPSYNEQFF	TGTGCCACCAGCGACGTGGGGGGCCCCTCCTACAATGAGCAGTTCTTC
-	TRBV10-3	TRBJ2-1	-	CAISEGAGVGFYNEQFF	TGTGCCATCAGTGAGGGGGCCGGAGTAGGGTTTTACAATGAGCAGTTCTTC
-	TRBV24-1	TRBJ2-2	-	CATRGSGNTGELFF	TGTGCCACCCGAGGTAGCGGAAACACCGGGGAGCTGTTTTTT
many	TRBV29-1	TRBJ2-1	-	CSAGGRSYNEQFF	TGCAGCGCCGGAGGGAGATCCTACAATGAGCAGTTCTTC
many	TRBV9	TRBJ2-3	TRBD2	CASSVAASGGGTDTQYF	TGTGCCAGCAGCGTAGCAGCTAGCGGGGGTGGCACAGATACGCAGTATTTT
few	TRBV3-1	TRBJ2-7	TRBD2	CASSQARTSPITYF	TGTGCCAGCAGCCAAGCCAGGACTAGCCCTATTACGTACTTC
few	TRBV7-9	TRBJ2-3	-	CASSFTKSTDTQYF	TGTGCCAGCAGCTTTACGAAAAGCACAGATACGCAGTATTTT
many	TRBV7-9	TRBJ1-1	TRBD1	CASSLDRINTEAFF	TGTGCCAGCAGCCTGGACAGGATAAACACTGAAGCTTTCTTT
-	TRBV20-1	TRBJ1-1	-	CSARTARENTEAFF	TGCAGTGCTAGAACCGCACGGGAGAACACTGAAGCTTTCTTT
few	TRBV4-2	TRBJ2-3	-	CASSSRVSGDTDTQYF	TGTGCCAGCAGCAGCCGGGTTAGCGGTGACACAGATACGCAGTATTTT
few	TRBV5-1	TRBJ2-7	TRBD2	CASSPTSGSGFWYEQYF	TGCGCCAGCAGCCCGACTAGCGGGAGCGGGTTTTGGTACGAGCAGTACTTC
few	TRBV27	TRBJ1-5	-	CASSWRGMSNQPQHF	TGTGCCAGCAGTTGGCGGGGCATGAGCAATCAGCCCCAGCATTTT
many	TRBV12-3/TRBV12-4	TRBJ2-5	TRBD2	CASSPLEAGNWETQYF	TGTGCCAGCAGTCCGCTGGAAGCGGGGAATTGGGAGACCCAGTACTTC
-	TRBV15	TRBJ1-2	-	CATSSHGGVYGYTF	TGTGCCACCAGCAGCCATGGCGGAGTCTATGGCTACACCTTC